One sample yielded the 20 T cell receptor beta chains listed below, sequenced in a study of naive and memory T cell subsets. Overall study results and limits: Especially in CD8 cells, naive repertoires contained a few larger clonotypes, possibly CD45RA-re-expressing memory cells.

The beta constant-region primer was an equimolar mix of two oligonucleotides covering TRBC1 and TRBC2. Ligated cDNA was amplified by four rounds of PCR with nested alpha and beta constant-region primers and SP2. One entry per CDR3 protein results from TCRdb running MiXCR on the UMI-ligation and nested PCR reads. In the table there are over 110,000 distinct CDR3 sequences, approximately 21% of which are singletons. These receptors' antigens are unknown. Material: naive CD8+ T cells from blood. These receptors came from a human donor in good health.

This clonotype was observed a handful of times. Here the CDR3 DNA reads TGTGCCAGCAGTGAACTTTTCAGGGATGAGCAGTTCTTC. Its translation: CASSELFRDEQFF. The chain combines TRBV6-1 with TRBJ2-1; TRBD1 is a possible D gene (5 bases). The CDR3 loop spans 13 amino acids. Germline V gene lookup returns CDR1 MNHNS and CDR2 SASEGT. Trimming took off 2 bases at V and 8 bases at J, with 10 bases between the two ends.

This clonotype was found a few times. V usage is TRBV28 and J usage is TRBJ2-7, with D perhaps being TRBD1 or TRBD2 (5 bases each). V dropped 3 bases and J dropped 2 bases, with 20 bases sitting between them. The CDR3 has 17 residues. In germline, CDR1 is MDHEN, CDR2 SYDVKM. The CDR3 DNA follows: TGTGCCAGCAGTTTCGGGGACCTCACCCGGGCCGCCTACGAGCAGTACTTC. Its translation: CASSFGDLTRAAYEQYF.

This clonotype was detected ten times or more. The V and J genes are TRBV7-9 and TRBJ1-3; D perhaps matches TRBD1 (6 bases). Germline loops: CDR1 SEHNR, CDR2 FQNEAQ (reference sequence). Trimming removed 5 bases from V and 7 bases from J, with 21 bases in between. The length of the CDR3 is 16 residues. The CDR3: CASSPTIGGVTNTIYF. The DNA of the CDR3 is TGTGCCAGCAGCCCCACAATAGGGGGGGTTACGAACACCATATATTTT.

This chain connects TRBV10-3 to TRBJ2-2; unclear D gene. Germline CDR1 and CDR2: ENHRY and SYGVKD. CDR3 length: 15 amino acids. V was shortened by 9 bases and J by 2 bases, with 16 bases between the two germline ends. CDR3 coding DNA: TGTGCCATTAGTCCCCCCAGCAGTAACACCGGGGAGCTGTTTTTT. Its protein product is CAISPPSSNTGELFF.

The rearrangement joins TRBV7-9 to TRBJ2-1, with a possible D match to TRBD1 (6 bases). The V gene lost 1 base and the J gene lost 7 bases, with 14 bases spanning the gap. The CDR3 length is 15 residues. The germline V gene encodes CDR1 SEHNR and CDR2 FQNEAQ (reference sequence). This CDR3 is CASSLEGHLLNEQFF. The CDR3 DNA is TGTGCCAGCAGCTTAGAGGGACACCTCCTAAATGAGCAGTTCTTC.

This clonotype appeared a few times. V is TRBV6-5 and J is TRBJ2-3; 9 positions match TRBD1. With V trimmed by 0 bases and J by 0 bases, 7 bases remained unmatched. In germline, CDR1 is MNHEY, CDR2 SVGAGI. The CDR3 consists of 18 residues. The CDR3 region is CASSYSTGTGTSTDTQYF. Here the CDR3 DNA reads TGTGCCAGCAGTTACTCGACTGGGACAGGGACTAGCACAGATACGCAGTATTTT.

This clonotype was counted between two and nine times. The rearrangement links TRBV7-9 to TRBJ1-1, with 9 nucleotides matching TRBD1. The CDR3 length is 15 residues. Germline-derived CDR1 and CDR2 are SEHNR and FQNEAQ (reference sequence). The V segment lost 3 bases and the J segment 2 bases; nucleotides outside the gene matches: 4. DNA for the CDR3: TGTGCCAGCAGCTTCCGGGACAGGGAAAACACTGAAGCTTTCTTT. This codes for CASSFRDRENTEAFF.

To note about this clonotype: The conserved closing phenylalanine or tryptophan is absent in this CDR3, likely reflecting a read error. The gene calls are TRBV13 and TRBJ2-1; possible D gene TRBD2, 6 bases. Looked up from germline, CDR1 is PRHDT and CDR2 is FYEKMQ (reference sequence). CDR3 length: 15 amino acids. V lost 6 bases to trimming and J lost 7 bases, with 19 bases between them. In nucleotides, the CDR3 is TGTGCCAGCAGTTCCGGCCGGGACTTTTTTAATGAGCAGTTCCTC. Amino acid sequence: CASSSGRDFFNEQFL.

This clonotype has only a few counts. CDR3 sequence: CASSTHTSGEDNEQFF. CDR3 DNA: TGTGCCAGCAGCACTCACACTAGCGGGGAAGACAATGAGCAGTTCTTC. The V and J genes are TRBV7-9 and TRBJ2-1; TRBD2 agrees at 10 bases. There are 16 residues in the CDR3. J gave up 5 bases and V 5 bases, and 9 bases lay outside the gene matches. Germline loops: CDR1 SEHNR, CDR2 FQNEAQ (reference sequence).

This clonotype was observed a handful of times. This chain uses TRBV4-3 with TRBJ2-1; the D call may be TRBD1 or TRBD2 (6 bases each). Germline V CDR1 and CDR2: LGHNA, YSLEER. The V and J ends lost 0 bases and 4 bases respectively, with 13 bases between them. The CDR3 is 16 residues long. CDR3 DNA: TGCGCCAGCAGCCAAGACCGCGGGACACTGTACAATGAGCAGTTCTTC. This encodes CASSQDRGTLYNEQFF.

This clonotype was counted once. V and J are TRBV11-2 and TRBJ2-1; TRBD2 agrees at 9 bases. The CDR3 covers 17 residues. Germline CDR1 is SGHAT and CDR2 is FQNNGV. J gave up 4 bases and V 0 bases, and 7 bases lay outside the gene matches. The CDR3: CASSLDVPSGAYNEQFF. The CDR3 bases are TGTGCCAGCAGCTTAGATGTGCCTAGCGGGGCGTACAATGAGCAGTTCTTC. Variable domain in full (rest from reference TRBV11-2 and TRBJ2-1): EAGVAQSPRYKIIEKRQSVAFWCNPISGHATLYWYQQILGQGPKLLIQFQNNGVVDDSQLPKDRFSAERLKGVDSTLKIQPAKLEDSAVYLCASSLDVPSGAYNEQFFGPGTRLTVL.

Ten or more counts support this clonotype. The CDR3 is CATGNLGEQFF. CDR3 DNA sequence: TGTGCCACCGGGAACCTAGGTGAGCAGTTCTTC. The chain combines TRBV24-1 with TRBJ2-1; D unclear. With 9 bases removed from V and 9 bases from J, the gap between germline ends came to 11 bases. CDR3 length equals 11 residues. The germline V gene has CDR1 KGHDR and CDR2 SFDVKD.

This clonotype was found a few times. This chain connects TRBV28 to TRBJ2-1, with D uncertain. Germline V gene data show CDR1 as MDHEN and CDR2 as SYDVKM. CDR3 size: 13 residues. The V and J ends lost 5 bases and 0 bases respectively, with 5 bases between them. In DNA form, the CDR3 reads TGTGCCAGCAGTCCGAACTCCTACAATGAGCAGTTCTTC. This gives the protein CASSPNSYNEQFF.

This clonotype was seen a few times. This chain uses TRBV13 with TRBJ1-1, with D maybe TRBD1 (6 bases). Trimming removed 1 base at V and 0 bases at J, with 6 bases between. This CDR3 is 14 amino acids long. Germline CDR1 and CDR2: PRHDT and FYEKMQ (reference sequence). The CDR3 DNA sequence: TGTGCCAGCAGCTTAGCAGGGGTGAACACTGAAGCTTTCTTT. It specifies CASSLAGVNTEAFF.

V usage is TRBV27 and J usage is TRBJ1-5; 7 positions match TRBD1. CDR3 length equals 15 residues. After removal of 5 bases from V and 1 base from J, the junction contained 5 bases not matched to a gene. The V gene's germline CDR1 is MNHEY and CDR2 SMNVEV (reference sequence). The CDR3 nucleotides are TGTGCCAGCAGTCACCGACAGGGAAGCAATCAGCCCCAGCATTTT. Its translation: CASSHRQGSNQPQHF.

In its sample, this clonotype was seen once. The junction and the germline gene differ at one end; a read error may be behind it. V is TRBV28 and J is TRBJ2-3; TRBD2 matches at 10 bases. Germline lookup yields CDR1 MDHEN and CDR2 SYDVKM. This CDR3 contains 16 residues. The CDR3 spells CANSLNSGRSTDTQYF. The CDR3 DNA follows: TGTGCCAACAGTTTAAATAGCGGGAGGAGCACAGATACGCAGTATTTT.

This clonotype was observed many times. The CDR3 coding sequence is TGTGCCAGCAGTTTGGGTGACACCGGGGAGCTGTTTTTT. This codes for CASSLGDTGELFF. The chain is built from TRBV27 and TRBJ2-2; the D is unclear. This CDR3 has 13 residues. Germline V CDR1 and CDR2: MNHEY, SMNVEV (reference sequence). The V end lost 3 bases, the J end lost 3 bases, and 5 bases lay between the germline ends.

This chain connects TRBV28 to TRBJ2-3; D is possibly TRBD2 (6 bases). Trimming took 5 bases from V and 2 from J, leaving 14 bases between them. Germline V gene sequence: CDR1 MDHEN, CDR2 SYDVKM. CDR3 size: 15 residues. CDR3 DNA: TGTGCCAGCAGTCCGACTAGTGGGACCACAGATACGCAGTATTTT. Its protein product is CASSPTSGTTDTQYF.

This clonotype was picked up a small number of times. CDR3 residues: CASSNLAGGLYEQYF. The CDR3 region has the DNA TGTGCCAGTAGCAATCTAGCGGGAGGTCTCTACGAGCAGTACTTC. The chain carries TRBV19 and TRBJ2-7; TRBD2 aligns across 11 bases. V shed 6 bases and J 3 bases; nucleotides not matched to a gene: 7. Germline V CDR1 and CDR2: LNHDA, SQIVND (reference sequence). This CDR3 is built from 15 residues.

Only one count was recorded for this clonotype. This chain's CDR3 is CASSQDLGGSLYEQYF. In DNA, the CDR3 is TGCGCCAGCAGCCAAGACCTCGGCGGGAGTTTGTACGAGCAGTACTTC. The rearrangement joins TRBV4-3 to TRBJ2-7; 7 bases align to TRBD2. This CDR3 is 16 amino acids long. The V segment lost 0 bases and the J segment 4 bases; nucleotides outside the gene matches: 9. CDR1 is LGHNA, CDR2 YSLEER, per germline.